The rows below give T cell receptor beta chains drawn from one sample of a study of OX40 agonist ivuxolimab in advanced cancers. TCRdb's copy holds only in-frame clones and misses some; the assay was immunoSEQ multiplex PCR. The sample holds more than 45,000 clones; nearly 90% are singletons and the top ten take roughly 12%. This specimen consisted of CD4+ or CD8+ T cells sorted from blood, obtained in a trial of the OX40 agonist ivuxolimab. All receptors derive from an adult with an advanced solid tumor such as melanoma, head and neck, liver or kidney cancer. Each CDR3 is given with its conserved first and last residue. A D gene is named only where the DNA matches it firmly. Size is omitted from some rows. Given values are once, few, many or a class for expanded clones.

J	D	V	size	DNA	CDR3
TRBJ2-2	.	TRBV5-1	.	TGCGCCAGCAGCTCGGACACACCGGGATCGGGGGAGCTGTTTTTT	CASSSDTPGSGELFF
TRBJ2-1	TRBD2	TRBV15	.	TGTGCCACCAGCAGAGTAGGGGCGGGAGAGAGGAATGAGCAGTTCTTC	CATSRVGAGERNEQFF
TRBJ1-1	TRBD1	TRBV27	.	TGTGCCAGCAGTTTTATCCGGGACAGGGGAATGGACACTGAAGCTTTCTTT	CASSFIRDRGMDTEAFF
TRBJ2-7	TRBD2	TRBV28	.	TGTGCCAGCACCTTACTAGCGGACACCGGGTACGAGCAGTACTTC	CASTLLADTGYEQYF
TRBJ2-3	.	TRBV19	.	TGTGCCACCCTGAAGCGGGCCCTTTCCGGGGCAGATACGCAGTATTTT	CATLKRALSGADTQYF
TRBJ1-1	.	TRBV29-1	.	TGCAGCGTTGAAGGGCGGATAATGAACACTGAAGCTTTCTTT	CSVEGRIMNTEAFF
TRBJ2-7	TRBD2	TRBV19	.	TGTGCCAGTACCCCGACTAGCGGGAAGATCTACGAGCAGTACTTC	CASTPTSGKIYEQYF
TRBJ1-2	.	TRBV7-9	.	TGTGCCTCCCAGGCGACTAACTATGGCTACACCTTC	CASQATNYGYTF
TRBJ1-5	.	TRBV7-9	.	TGTGCCAGCAGCCTGGACGGACGGTCGGAGACCCAGCATTTT	CASSLDGRSETQHF
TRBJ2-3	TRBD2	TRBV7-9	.	TGTGCCAGCAGCCAAACTAGCGGTCACAATTGGGATACGCAGTATTTT	CASSQTSGHNWDTQYF
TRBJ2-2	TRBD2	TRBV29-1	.	TGCAGCGCCGCGGGACTAGCCTCCGGGGAGCTGTTTTTT	CSAAGLASGELFF
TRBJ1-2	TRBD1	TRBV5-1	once	TGCGCCAGCAGCTTCCATGAACAGGGGAGCGATGGCTACACCTTC	CASSFHEQGSDGYTF
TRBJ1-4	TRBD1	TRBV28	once	TGTGCCAGCAGTCCCGGGACAGGGGTCGGGAAACTGTTTTTT	CASSPGTGVGKLFF
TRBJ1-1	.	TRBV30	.	TGTGCCTGGAGTATAAGGTCGAACACTGAAGCTTTCTTT	CAWSIRSNTEAFF
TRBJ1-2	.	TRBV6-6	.	TGTGCCAGCAGTTACTCCCAGACGGGCTTCTATGGCTACACCTTC	CASSYSQTGFYGYTF
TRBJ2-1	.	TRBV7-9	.	TGTGCCAGCAGCATCGGGGGCGGTCTCAATGAGCAGTTCTTC	CASSIGGGLNEQFF
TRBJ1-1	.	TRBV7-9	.	TGTGCCAGCAGCCCACCCGTAGGGCCTCGCGGCACTGAAGCTTTCTTT	CASSPPVGPRGTEAFF
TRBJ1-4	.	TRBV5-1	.	TGCGCCAGCAGCTGGGGAACCTCTTATGAAAAACTGTTTTTT	CASSWGTSYEKLFF
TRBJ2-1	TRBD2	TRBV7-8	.	TGTGCCAGCAGCCCGATGGGAGGGTGCAATGAGCAGTTCTTC	CASSPMGGCNEQFF
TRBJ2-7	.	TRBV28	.	TGTGCCAGCAGTTTTGAGAGGGCCTACGAGCAGTACTTC	CASSFERAYEQYF
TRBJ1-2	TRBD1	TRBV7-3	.	TGTGCCAGCAGCTTAAGGCAGGGGGCGAGCTACACCTTC	CASSLRQGASYTF
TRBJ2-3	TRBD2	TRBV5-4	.	TGTGCCAGCAGCTTAAAGCGGGAGCGCACAGATACGCAGTATTTT	CASSLKRERTDTQYF
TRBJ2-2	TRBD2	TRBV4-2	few	TGTGCCAGCAGCCCCAGAACGCGGGAGTTCACCGGGGAGCTGTTTTTT	CASSPRTREFTGELFF
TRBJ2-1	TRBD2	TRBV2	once	TGTGCCAGCAGCCACGCCGGGACTACCTACAATGAGCAGTTCTTC	CASSHAGTTYNEQFF
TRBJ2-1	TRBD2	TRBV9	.	TGTGCCAGCAGCCCGACTAGCGTCTCCTACAATGAGCAGTTCTTC	CASSPTSVSYNEQFF
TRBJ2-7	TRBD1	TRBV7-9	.	TGTGCCAGCAGCTCAGGACAGGGCAGTATCTTC	CASSSGQGSIF
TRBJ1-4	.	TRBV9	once	TGTGCCAGCAGCGCGGGGCGTGGGGGAAGCACTAATGAAAAACTGTTTTTT	CASSAGRGGSTNEKLFF